This is a list of T cell receptor beta chains from one sample in a study of cytomegalovirus exposure and HLA in healthy donors. Sequenced by immunoSEQ multiplex PCR; TCRdb stores in-frame clones only, minus some. The sample has more than 20,000 clones, just under 70% seen once. Sample: PBMCs. These receptor sequences come from a woman in her forties or fifties in good health and CMV-seronegative. CDR3s include the opening cysteine and the closing phenylalanine or tryptophan. A D gene is named only where the DNA matches it firmly. Only some rows state a clone size, as once, few, many or a class for expanded clones.

>TRBV11-3|-|TRBJ2-5|-|16
TGTGCCAGCAGCTTAGGGGCCCGAGGGATTCAAGAGACCCAGTACTTC
CASSLGARGIQETQYF
>TRBV29-1|-|TRBJ1-1|few|12
TGCAGTGGGGGGGTACTCGGAACTGAAGCTTTCTTT
CSGGVLGTEAFF
>TRBV18|TRBD1|TRBJ1-5|-|14
TGTGCCAGCTCACCTGGGACAGGGGGCAAGCCCCAGCATTTT
CASSPGTGGKPQHF
>TRBV4-2|-|TRBJ1-4|-|16
TGTGCCAGCAGCCAAGACCCCAGGGGCAGGAATGAAAAACTGTTTTTT
CASSQDPRGRNEKLFF
>TRBV10-3|-|TRBJ2-7|few|12
TGTGCCGTCGCCCGGGACAACTACGAGCAGTACTTC
CAVARDNYEQYF
>TRBV19|TRBD1|TRBJ1-1|-|14
TGTGCCAGTAGTAAGGACAGGGTGAACACTGAAGCTTTCTTT
CASSKDRVNTEAFF
>TRBV19|-|TRBJ1-5|-|14
TGTGCCAGTACTTCAAACCAGGGTCATCAGCCCCAGCATTTT
CASTSNQGHQPQHF
>TRBV5-6|-|TRBJ1-2|-|13
TGTGCCAGCAGCCTTCACGCGGGAGATGGCTACACCTTC
CASSLHAGDGYTF
>TRBV6-5|TRBD1|TRBJ1-4|-|15
TGTGCCAGCAGTTTAAAAGGGACAGGGGCCCAAAAACTGTTTTTT
CASSLKGTGAQKLFF
>TRBV5-1|TRBD1|TRBJ2-7|-|14
TGCGCCAGCAGCATCCGGGACAGAGCCTACGAGCAGTACTTC
CASSIRDRAYEQYF
>TRBV28|TRBD1|TRBJ1-2|few|14
TGTGCCAGCAGTGAGGACAGGGGGCATTATGGCTACACCTTC
CASSEDRGHYGYTF
>TRBV25-1|-|TRBJ2-7|-|14
TGTGCCAGCAGTGAACTAGGCATTCTCTACGAGCAGTACTTC
CASSELGILYEQYF
>TRBV4-1|TRBD2|TRBJ2-4|-|16
TGCGCCAGCAGCCAAGATGGAAGGGGAGGGGAAAACATTCAGTACTTC
CASSQDGRGGENIQYF
>TRBV7-6|TRBD1|TRBJ1-2|-|14
TGTGCCAGCAGCTTAAGACAGGGTGGCTATGGCTACACCTTC
CASSLRQGGYGYTF
>TRBV29-1|-|TRBJ1-2|-|13
TGCAGCGTTGAATGGGGGGACTACTATGGCTACACCTTC
CSVEWGDYYGYTF
>TRBV5-1|-|TRBJ1-2|few|15
TGCGCCAGCAGCTCTCGACAGGAAGGGGACTATGGCTACACCTTC
CASSSRQEGDYGYTF
>TRBV5-1|-|TRBJ2-7|-|14
TGCGCCTCCCAGGACCCGACTCTCGGGAACGAGCAGTACTTC
CASQDPTLGNEQYF
>TRBV15|-|TRBJ1-5|-|14
TGTGCCACCAGCCGCCAGGGGTCCGATCAGCCCCAGCATTTT
CATSRQGSDQPQHF
>TRBV12-2|-|TRBJ2-7|few|14
TGTGCAAGTCGCTTACGTCGTTCCGCCTACGAGCAGTACTTC
CASRLRRSAYEQYF
>TRBV11-2|-|TRBJ1-1|-|15
TGTGCCAGCAGCCCTAGATCCTGGGGGGGCACTGAAGCTTTCTTT
CASSPRSWGGTEAFF
>TRBV5-6|-|TRBJ2-1|-|12
TGTGCCAGCAGCTTGGCGGTCAATGAGCAGTTCTTC
CASSLAVNEQFF
>TRBV4-1|-|TRBJ1-6|-|15
TGCGCCAGCAGCCTCACCGGGGGGAGGGTCTCACCCCTCCACTTT
CASSLTGGRVSPLHF
>TRBV7-9|TRBD1|TRBJ1-1|-|15
TGTGCCAGCCAGGGACAGGGGGCTATAAGGGCTGAAGCTTTCTTT
CASQGQGAIRAEAFF
>TRBV5-1|-|TRBJ1-1|-|14
TGCGCCAGCAGCAACACAGATAGACACACTGAAGCTTTCTTT
CASSNTDRHTEAFF
>TRBV6-1|-|TRBJ2-5|few|13
TGTGCCAGCAGTGGACAGCTCCAAGAGACCCAGTACTTC
CASSGQLQETQYF
>TRBV29-1|-|TRBJ2-7|-|13
TGCAGCGTTGGAGGGGGATTGGGGTACGAGCAGTACTTC
CSVGGGLGYEQYF
>TRBV19|TRBD1|TRBJ1-5|-|15
TGTGCCAGCCGGGACAGGGGTTATAGCAATCAGCCCCAGCATTTT
CASRDRGYSNQPQHF
>TRBV29-1|-|TRBJ1-1|-|15
TGCAGCGTTGACGCGGGAAGAGGCGCAGGAACTGAAGCTTTCTTT
CSVDAGRGAGTEAFF
>TRBV6-1|-|TRBJ1-2|-|13
TGTGCCAGCAGGAATACAGGGTCGGATGGCTACACCTTC
CASRNTGSDGYTF
>TRBV10-3|-|TRBJ2-7|-|12
TGTGCCTCCCGGGACTCCACCTACGAGCAGTACTTC
CASRDSTYEQYF
>TRBV19|-|TRBJ2-7|few|16
TGTGCCAGTAGTATAGATCCGGCAGGGGCATCCCACGAGCAGTACTTC
CASSIDPAGASHEQYF
>TRBV7-2|TRBD1|TRBJ1-1|-|12
TGTGCCAGCAGCAACGGACAGGGTGGAGCTTTCTTT
CASSNGQGGAFF
>TRBV19|-|TRBJ2-1|-|15
TGTGCCAGTAGTGGACGGGAGTCCCTATACAATGAGCAGTTCTTC
CASSGRESLYNEQFF
>TRBV27|-|TRBJ2-3|-|13
TGTGCCACCCGGAGAGCCTCCGCGAATACGCAGTATTTT
CATRRASANTQYF
>TRBV29-1|TRBD2|TRBJ2-1|few|14
TGCAGCGCCGGACTAGCGGGAGGGCAGGGTGAGCAGTTCTTC
CSAGLAGGQGEQFF
>TRBV5-1|TRBD1|TRBJ1-2|-|15
TGCGCCAGCAGCTTGGCAGGACAGGGTATGGATGGCTACACCTTC
CASSLAGQGMDGYTF
>TRBV4-1|TRBD2|TRBJ2-7|-|15
TGCGCCAGCAGCCCGACTAGCGGCAGCTCCTACGAGCAGTACTTC
CASSPTSGSSYEQYF
>TRBV2|-|TRBJ2-3|few|13
TGTGCCAGCAGTGCCCTCTACACAGATACGCAGTATTTT
CASSALYTDTQYF
>TRBV11-2|-|TRBJ1-2|-|16
TGTGCCAGCAGCTTAGCCCCCAAGGGAGGAGTAGGCGGCTACACCTTC
CASSLAPKGGVGGYTF
>TRBV6-1|-|TRBJ1-2|-|13
TGTGCCAGCAGTTCCCAGATATTCTATGGCTACACCTTC
CASSSQIFYGYTF
>TRBV5-1|TRBD2|TRBJ2-1|-|16
TGCGCCAGCAGCTTGGTCGCTAGCGGGGGGGCAAATGAGCAGTTCTTC
CASSLVASGGANEQFF
>TRBV29-1|-|TRBJ2-4|-|14
TGCAGCGTTGAAGGAGACCGGGGCAAAAACATTCAGTACTTC
CSVEGDRGKNIQYF
>TRBV13|-|TRBJ2-3|-|14
TGTGCCAGCAGCTCACCTGTAGTCCGGGATACGCAGTATTTT
CASSSPVVRDTQYF
>TRBV5-1|-|TRBJ1-5|once|14
TGCGCCAGCAGCTTGGACTCCCTAAATCAGCCCCAGCATTTT
CASSLDSLNQPQHF
>TRBV2|-|TRBJ1-2|-|12
TGTGCCAGCCGCCCGGGGAGTTATGGCTACACCTTC
CASRPGSYGYTF
>TRBV6-1|-|TRBJ1-4|-|14
TGTGCCAGCAGTGATGGACAGACTAATGAAAAACTGTTTTTT
CASSDGQTNEKLFF
>TRBV6-5|TRBD1|TRBJ2-1|-|15
TGTGCCAGCAGTTACACGGGACAGGGTTACAATGAGCAGTTCTTC
CASSYTGQGYNEQFF
>TRBV5-8|TRBD1|TRBJ2-7|-|14
TGTGCCAGCAGCACGGGACAGTACAGCTACGAGCAGTACTTC
CASSTGQYSYEQYF
>TRBV5-5|-|TRBJ1-1|-|13
TGTGCCAGCAGCTTGCGGGGGGGCACTGAAGCTTTCTTT
CASSLRGGTEAFF
>TRBV6-1|TRBD1|TRBJ1-6|-|15
TGTGCCAGTTCCGGGACAGGGCACCATAATTCACCCCTCCACTTT
CASSGTGHHNSPLHF
>TRBV10-2|-|TRBJ2-5|few|11
TGCGCCAGTCAACTCCAAGAGACCCAGTACTTC
CASQLQETQYF
>TRBV29-1|TRBD1|TRBJ1-1|-|14
TGCAGCGCCACTCTACAGGGGGCGCGAACTGAAGCTTTCTTT
CSATLQGARTEAFF
>TRBV27|-|TRBJ2-7|-|14
TGTGCCAGCAGTTCCTCCCGGGGGGCGTACGAGCAGTACTTC
CASSSSRGAYEQYF
>TRBV5-1|TRBD1|TRBJ1-2|-|14
TGCGCCAGCAGCGCAGGGGGGAGGAACTATGGCTACACCTTC
CASSAGGRNYGYTF